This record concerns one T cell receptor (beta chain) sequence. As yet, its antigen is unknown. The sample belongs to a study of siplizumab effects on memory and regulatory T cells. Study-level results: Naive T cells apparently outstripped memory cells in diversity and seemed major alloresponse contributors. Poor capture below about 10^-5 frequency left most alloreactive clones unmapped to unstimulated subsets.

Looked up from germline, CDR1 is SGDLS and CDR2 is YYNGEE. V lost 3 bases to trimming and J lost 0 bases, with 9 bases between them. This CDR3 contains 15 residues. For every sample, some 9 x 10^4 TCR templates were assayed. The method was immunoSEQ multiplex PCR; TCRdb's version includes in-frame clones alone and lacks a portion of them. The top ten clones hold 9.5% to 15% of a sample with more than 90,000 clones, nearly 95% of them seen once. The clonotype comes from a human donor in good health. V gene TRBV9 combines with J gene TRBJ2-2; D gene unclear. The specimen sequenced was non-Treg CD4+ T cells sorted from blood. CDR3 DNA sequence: TGTGCCAGCAGCGGGGTTGCCTCGAACACCGGGGAGCTGTTTTTT. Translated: CASSGVASNTGELFF. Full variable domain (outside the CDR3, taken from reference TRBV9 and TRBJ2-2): DSGVTQTPKHLITATGQRVTLRCSPRSGDLSVYWYQQSLDQGLQFLIQYYNGEERAKGNILERFSAQQFPDLHSELNLSSLELGDSALYFCASSGVASNTGELFFGEGSRLTVL.